These T cell receptor beta chains were read from a single sample in a study of OX40 agonist ivuxolimab in advanced cancers. TCRdb's copy holds only in-frame clones and misses some; the assay was immunoSEQ multiplex PCR. The sample consists of tens of thousands of clones, 89% of them appearing once. The specimen was CD4+ or CD8+ T cells sorted from blood, collected in a trial of the OX40 agonist ivuxolimab. The receptor source for this set is an adult with an advanced solid tumor such as melanoma, head and neck, liver or kidney cancer. CDR3s include the opening cysteine and the closing phenylalanine or tryptophan. D genes are given only for firm matches. Clone size, where shown, is once, few, many, or a class for clones that have expanded.

V: TRBV11-2
D: TRBD2
size: .
J: TRBJ2-1
DNA: TGTGCCAGCAGCTTTCGGCTAGCGGGAAGGCACGATGAGCAGTTCTTC
CDR3: CASSFRLAGRHDEQFF

V: TRBV28
D: .
size: .
J: TRBJ1-3
DNA: TGTGCCAGCAGTTTTAGGGGCGCCGATAGGAACACCATATATTTT
CDR3: CASSFRGADRNTIYF

V: TRBV7-2
D: .
size: .
J: TRBJ2-3
DNA: TGTGCCAGCAGCCCGGACACAGATACGCAGTATTTT
CDR3: CASSPDTDTQYF

V: TRBV5-1
D: TRBD1
size: .
J: TRBJ2-1
DNA: TGCGCCAGCAGCCTACTTGACAGGGGCAATGAGCAGTTCTTC
CDR3: CASSLLDRGNEQFF

V: TRBV5-4
D: .
size: .
J: TRBJ2-7
DNA: TGTGCCAGCAGCTTGAATAGCGGTGCCACCTACGAGCAGTACTTC
CDR3: CASSLNSGATYEQYF

V: TRBV6-6
D: .
size: .
J: TRBJ1-6
DNA: TGTGCCAGCAGCCCCTTGGGGTATAATTCACCCCTCCACTTT
CDR3: CASSPLGYNSPLHF

V: TRBV5-4
D: .
size: .
J: TRBJ1-4
DNA: TGTGCCAGCAGCCCGCAAGCTGGCGCTAATGAAAAACTGTTTTTT
CDR3: CASSPQAGANEKLFF

V: TRBV13
D: .
size: .
J: TRBJ2-7
DNA: TGTGCCAGCAGCTTACTTGACAGTGTCTACGAGCAGTACTTC
CDR3: CASSLLDSVYEQYF

V: TRBV5-6
D: .
size: .
J: TRBJ2-7
DNA: TGTGCCAGCAGCTTGGCGACCGACGAGCAGTACTTC
CDR3: CASSLATDEQYF

V: TRBV4-2
D: TRBD2
size: .
J: TRBJ2-1
DNA: TGTGCCAGCAGCCAAGATGTGATTGCGGGGGGGCGTTACAATGAGCAGTTCTTC
CDR3: CASSQDVIAGGRYNEQFF

V: TRBV23-1
D: TRBD1
size: once
J: TRBJ2-2
DNA: TGCGCCAGCAGTCAATCCGGACAGGGGTTCTACACCGGGGAGCTGTTTTTT
CDR3: CASSQSGQGFYTGELFF

V: TRBV27
D: .
size: .
J: TRBJ2-7
DNA: TGTGCCAGCAGTTGGCTAGCCCCGGGACGGGGGACCTACGAGCAGTACTTC
CDR3: CASSWLAPGRGTYEQYF

V: TRBV6-5
D: .
size: few
J: TRBJ1-6
DNA: TGTGCCAGCAGTTACTCCAGGACACAACCCCTCCACTTT
CDR3: CASSYSRTQPLHF

V: TRBV9
D: .
size: .
J: TRBJ2-1
DNA: TGTGCCAGCAGCGTAGCGTATTCCCAGATAGGTGAGCAGTTCTTC
CDR3: CASSVAYSQIGEQFF

V: TRBV28
D: .
size: .
J: TRBJ2-7
DNA: TGTGCCAGCAGGCTCCCAGGGGACGCCACCTACGAGCAGTACTTC
CDR3: CASRLPGDATYEQYF

V: TRBV5-1
D: .
size: .
J: TRBJ1-3
DNA: TGCGCCAGCAGCTTGGGGGATACTGGAAACACCATATATTTT
CDR3: CASSLGDTGNTIYF

V: TRBV25-1
D: .
size: .
J: TRBJ2-1
DNA: TGTGCCAGCCAGGAGCGGTCCTACAATGAGCAGTTCTTC
CDR3: CASQERSYNEQFF

V: TRBV28
D: TRBD2
size: .
J: TRBJ2-2
DNA: TGTGCCAGCAGACCCTCCGGGACTACGGGCTCCGGGGAGCTGTTTTTT
CDR3: CASRPSGTTGSGELFF

V: TRBV5-1
D: .
size: .
J: TRBJ2-7
DNA: TGCGCCAGCAGCTTGATTGGAAGCCTAGGCTACGAGCAGTACTTC
CDR3: CASSLIGSLGYEQYF

V: TRBV28
D: .
size: .
J: TRBJ2-7
DNA: TGTGCCAGCAGTTTGCCTACAGGTAGCCCCTCCTACGAGCAGTACTTC
CDR3: CASSLPTGSPSYEQYF

V: TRBV5-1
D: .
size: .
J: TRBJ1-1
DNA: TGCGCCAGCAGCACCGCAAGGGGGGGGACTGAAGCTTTCTTT
CDR3: CASSTARGGTEAFF

V: TRBV6-5
D: TRBD2
size: .
J: TRBJ2-4
DNA: TGTGCCAGCAGTTACTCCAGCCTAGCGGGAGGGAACATTCAGTACTTC
CDR3: CASSYSSLAGGNIQYF

V: TRBV7-2
D: .
size: once
J: TRBJ1-5
DNA: TGTGCCAGCAGCCGAGACGGCGGAGAGGGTCAGCCCCAGCATTTT
CDR3: CASSRDGGEGQPQHF

V: TRBV19
D: .
size: .
J: TRBJ1-1
DNA: TGTGCCAGTAGTAGAGGGGACGGAAACACTGAAGCTTTCTTT
CDR3: CASSRGDGNTEAFF

V: TRBV7-6
D: .
size: .
J: TRBJ2-7
DNA: TGTGCCAGCAGCTTTGGCAGGTTCTACGAGCAGTACTTC
CDR3: CASSFGRFYEQYF

V: TRBV4-1
D: TRBD2
size: .
J: TRBJ2-2
DNA: TGCGCCAGCAGGGGACTAGCGGGACACAAAAAGGGAGGGGAGCTGTTTTTT
CDR3: CASRGLAGHKKGGELFF

V: TRBV15
D: TRBD2
size: .
J: TRBJ2-3
DNA: TGTGCCACCAGCAGAGGTGCTAGCGGGGGTGGTACGCAGTATTTT
CDR3: CATSRGASGGGTQYF

V: TRBV2
D: .
size: .
J: TRBJ1-4
DNA: TGTGCCAGCAGTGAAGGGCAGAGTAATGAAAAACTGTTTTTT
CDR3: CASSEGQSNEKLFF

V: TRBV5-4
D: .
size: .
J: TRBJ2-3
DNA: TGTGCCAGCAGCTCCCGGGACAGCACAGATACGCAGTATTTT
CDR3: CASSSRDSTDTQYF

V: TRBV6-6
D: .
size: .
J: TRBJ2-1
DNA: TGTGCCAGCAAGGGGGCGGGAGTGTATGAGCAGTTCTTC
CDR3: CASKGAGVYEQFF

V: TRBV7-9
D: .
size: few
J: TRBJ1-1
DNA: TGTGCCAGCAGCTTAGAAGCCCTGACTGAAGCTTTCTTT
CDR3: CASSLEALTEAFF

V: TRBV5-8
D: .
size: .
J: TRBJ2-7
DNA: TGTGCCAGCAGCCGGGGGCAGTTCTACGAGCAGTACTTC
CDR3: CASSRGQFYEQYF

V: TRBV7-9
D: .
size: .
J: TRBJ2-4
DNA: TGTGCCAGCAGCTTTGGGACCCGGGGAAACATTCAGTACTTC
CDR3: CASSFGTRGNIQYF